The T cell receptor beta chain under discussion was sequenced for a study of post-analysis software for immune sequencing data. Study-wide results and caveats: F-measure co-clustering was strong for batch-matched samples.

Included in the TCR beta cDNA libraries were unique molecular identifiers. TCRdb independently ran MiXCR on the PCR reads; one entry per CDR3 protein. Of under 200,000 distinct CDR3 sequences listed, 29% are singletons. Notes on this clonotype: The antigen is undetermined. A junction end diverges from the germline sequence, so it may reflect a read error.

Sequencing input: blood. The clonotype comes from a girl between 2 and 17 years old with multiple sclerosis.

The CDR3 nucleotides read TGCGCCAGCAGCCCGGACCCTAGCGGTAGCTCCTACGATGAGCAGTTCTTC. Its translation is CASSPDPSGSSYDEQFF. The chain links TRBV5-1 to TRBJ2-1; the match to TRBD2 covers 7 bases. From germline, CDR1 is SGHRS and CDR2 YFSETQ. The CDR3 has 17 amino acids.